Below are 14 T cell receptor beta chains sequenced from a single sample in a study of cytomegalovirus exposure and HLA in healthy donors. Measured with immunoSEQ multiplex PCR; TCRdb has only the in-frame clones, and not every one. Of around 180,000 clones listed, more than 75% are singletons. Sample: PBMCs. The receptor set was obtained from a man aged 18 to 29 in good health and CMV-seropositive.

The rearrangement links TRBV19 to TRBJ2-1; weak D call: TRBD2 (5 bases). The CDR3 is made up of 13 amino acids. The V end was cut by 3 bases, the J end by 9 bases, with 12 bases between. In germline, CDR1 is LNHDA, CDR2 SQIVND (reference sequence). CDR3 loop: CASSITGEFEQFF. CDR3 nucleotide sequence: TGTGCCAGTAGTATCACCGGGGAATTTGAGCAGTTCTTC.

The chain uses TRBV5-1 and TRBJ1-2; 10 bases line up with TRBD1. The CDR3 covers 15 residues. Germline lookup yields CDR1 SGHRS and CDR2 YFSETQ. V shed 6 bases, J shed 8 bases, and the junction held 13 bases outside the gene matches. The CDR3 DNA reads as TGCGCCAGCATCGAGGGGACAGGGGCCCAGAAAGGCTACACCTTC. Translated, it gives CASIEGTGAQKGYTF.

The table lists this clone with a count of one. The chain employs TRBV28 and TRBJ1-4, with D possibly being TRBD1 (6 bases). The V end lost 11 bases, the J end lost 3 bases, and 16 bases lay between the germline ends. Germline V gene sequence: CDR1 MDHEN, CDR2 SYDVKM. The length of the CDR3 is 14 residues. DNA of the CDR3: TGTGCCTCCCGGGAGGGGGGGTCTAATGAAAAACTGTTTTTT. The encoded protein is CASREGGSNEKLFF.

The rearrangement links TRBV7-6 to TRBJ2-7, with 7 bases matching TRBD1. CDR1 is SGHVS and CDR2 is FNYEAQ in the germline V gene. The CDR3 runs 12 residues. V lost 4 bases, J lost 6 bases, and 3 bases stayed unmatched. The CDR3 sequence: CASSSGQREQYF. In DNA form, the CDR3 reads TGTGCCAGCAGCTCGGGACAGCGCGAGCAGTACTTC.

V is TRBV14 and J is TRBJ2-1; TRBD2 agrees at 10 bases. The germline gives CDR1 SGHDN, CDR2 FVKESK. V was pared by 6 bases and J by 7 bases, with 3 bases of the junction left unmatched. The CDR3 is made up of 13 amino acids. CDR3 sequence reads: CASSPSGRNEQFF. The CDR3 region has the DNA TGTGCCAGCAGTCCTAGCGGGAGAAATGAGCAGTTCTTC.

This clone was detected only once. The chain employs TRBV6-5 and TRBJ1-1, with no clear D. Germline assignment: CDR1 MNHEY and CDR2 SVGAGI. The CDR3 runs to 13 residues. V lost 6 bases, J lost 4 bases, and 12 bases lay in between. The CDR3 DNA is TGTGCCAGCAGGTGGTCGAGGTTCACTGAAGCTTTCTTT. Translating it yields CASRWSRFTEAFF.

This chain uses TRBV20-1 with TRBJ2-3; D call uncertain. The V end was cut by 0 bases, the J end by 7 bases, with 5 bases between. The CDR3 runs 11 residues. Per the germline V gene, CDR1 is DFQATT and CDR2 is SNEGSKA (reference sequence). The CDR3 nucleotides are TGCAGTGCTAGAGATCAGAATACGCAGTATTTT. Protein: CSARDQNTQYF.

This chain joins TRBV30 and TRBJ2-7; D is possibly TRBD1 (6 bases). Per germline, CDR1 GTSNPN and CDR2 SVGIG (reference sequence). The CDR3 sequence is 13 residues long. The V gene lost 3 bases and the J gene lost 7 bases, with 16 bases spanning the gap. The CDR3 DNA follows: TGTGCCTGGAGCGTCCAGGGGCCTACGGAGCAGTACTTC. Its protein product is CAWSVQGPTEQYF.

This sequence joins TRBV30 and TRBJ2-7; perhaps TRBD2 as D (6 bases). Germline CDR1 is GTSNPN and CDR2 is SVGIG (reference sequence). The CDR3 has 13 amino acids. In nucleotides, the CDR3 is TGTGCGGCAACCGGGACTCTCACCTACGAGCAGTACTTC. Translated, it gives CAATGTLTYEQYF. The variable domain in full, completed from reference TRBV30 and TRBJ2-7, reads SQTIHQWPATLVQPVGSPLSLECTVEGTSNPNLYWYRQAAGRGLQLLFYSVGIGQISSEVPQNLSASRPQDRQFILSSKKLLLSDSGFYLCAATGTLTYEQYFGPGTRLTVT.

This clone turned up a few times. The chain recombines TRBV5-1 with TRBJ1-1; no firm D call. Germline V lookup: CDR1 SGHRS, CDR2 YFSETQ. This CDR3 is 13 amino acids long. V dropped 0 bases and J dropped 2 bases, with 5 bases sitting between them. The CDR3 is CASSLALNTEAFF. The CDR3 DNA follows: TGCGCCAGCAGCTTGGCCCTCAACACTGAAGCTTTCTTT.

The chain carries TRBV5-1 and TRBJ2-5; D may be TRBD1 (6 bases). V gave up 4 bases and J gave up 2 bases, with 15 bases separating them. CDR3 length: 15 residues. Germline V gene data show CDR1 as SGHRS and CDR2 as YFSETQ. As DNA, the CDR3 is TGCGCCAGCAGCCTCCAAACAGGGTCTCAAGAGACCCAGTACTTC. Residues: CASSLQTGSQETQYF.

The V and J genes are TRBV28 and TRBJ2-7, with TRBD2 as a possible D gene (6 bases). CDR3 length: 12 residues. Germline V gene sequence: CDR1 MDHEN, CDR2 SYDVKM. Trimming removed 11 bases at V and 4 bases at J, with 15 bases between. The CDR3 reads CAVISGTYEQYF. As DNA, the CDR3 is TGTGCCGTGATCTCCGGGACTTACGAGCAGTACTTC. Supplemented by reference TRBV28 and TRBJ2-7, the full variable domain reads DVKVTQSSRYLVKRTGEKVFLECVQDMDHENMFWYRQDPGLGLRLIYFSYDVKMKEKGDIPEGYSVSREKKERFSLILESASTNQTSMYLCAVISGTYEQYFGPGTRLTVT.

The CDR3 here is CASSLRGGMEQYF. The CDR3 bases are TGTGCCAGCAGCTTAAGGGGGGGGATGGAGCAGTACTTC. J is TRBJ2-7 and V is TRBV7-3, with 7 bases lining up with TRBD2. V shed 1 base and J 7 bases; nucleotides not matched to a gene: 4. The CDR3 length is 13 residues. The germline V gene encodes CDR1 SGHTA and CDR2 FQGTGA.

This clone was observed at least ten times. J is TRBJ2-2 and V is TRBV7-9, with a weak D call TRBD1 (6 bases). CDR1 and CDR2 from the germline V gene are SEHNR and FQNEAQ (reference sequence). With 5 bases removed from V and 4 bases from J, the gap between germline ends came to 14 bases. The CDR3 totals 15 residues. The CDR3 sequence is CASSPQGFGTGELFF. The DNA for the CDR3 is TGTGCCAGCAGCCCACAGGGATTTGGCACCGGGGAGCTGTTTTTT.